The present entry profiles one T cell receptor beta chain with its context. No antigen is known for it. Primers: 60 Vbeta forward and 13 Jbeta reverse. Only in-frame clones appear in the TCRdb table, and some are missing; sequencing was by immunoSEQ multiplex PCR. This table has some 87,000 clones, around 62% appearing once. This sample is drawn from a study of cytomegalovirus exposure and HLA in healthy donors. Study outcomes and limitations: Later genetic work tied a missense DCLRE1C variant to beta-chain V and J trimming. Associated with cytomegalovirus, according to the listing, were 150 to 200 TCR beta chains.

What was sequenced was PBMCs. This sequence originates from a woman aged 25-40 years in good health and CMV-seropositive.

The CDR3 DNA reads as TGTGCCAGCAGCTTAGTCCAGGGGGCGGGAACTGAAGCTTTCTTT. Translation: CASSLVQGAGTEAFF. The chain recombines TRBV7-2 with TRBJ1-1; 8 positions match TRBD1. The CDR3 has 15 amino acids. V lost 1 base, J lost 5 bases, and 6 bases stayed unmatched. Germline V gene sequence: CDR1 SGHTA, CDR2 FQGNSA.